What follows are 13 T cell receptor beta chains derived from one specimen sequenced in a study of shared clonotypes between healthy human individuals. Naive CD8 cells were CD45RO-negative, positively selected for CCR7, excluding terminally differentiated effector memory CD45RA+ cells. Sequenced by immunoSEQ multiplex PCR; TCRdb stores in-frame clones only, minus some. The sample consists of roughly 650,000 clones, 95% to 97% of them appearing once. The sequenced material came from naive CD8+ T cells sorted from blood. All receptors derive from a woman aged 30 to 39 in good health.

V and J are TRBV28 and TRBJ2-1; D unresolved. The V end was cut by 7 bases, the J end by 2 bases, with 6 bases between. The CDR3 loop spans 12 amino acids. Germline V gene lookup returns CDR1 MDHEN and CDR2 SYDVKM. CDR3 DNA sequence: TGTGCCAGCATGGCAGCCTACAATGAGCAGTTCTTC. This translates into CASMAAYNEQFF.

The J gene is TRBJ2-3, the V gene TRBV1; the tabulated D call, TRBD2, remains unverified against the DNA. TRBV1 is marked as a pseudogene. This CDR3 comprises 14 residues. CDR3 nucleotides: TGCACCGGACTAGCGGGAGGGCCGGGGGATACGCAGTATTTT. Amino acids: CTGLAGGPGDTQYF.

The V call is TRBV7-2, the J call TRBJ2-1, with 7 bases lining up with TRBD2. With 0 bases clipped from V and 7 bases from J, the junction kept 15 bases outside the gene matches. The germline V gene has CDR1 SGHTA and CDR2 FQGNSA. The CDR3 totals 18 residues. The CDR3 DNA is TGTGCCAGCAGCTTAGCGCTAAAGCGGCGGGAGTATCAAAATGAGCAGTTCTTC. This encodes CASSLALKRREYQNEQFF. Supplemented by reference TRBV7-2 and TRBJ2-1, the full variable domain reads GAGVSQSPSNKVTEKGKDVELRCDPISGHTALYWYRQSLGQGLEFLIYFQGNSAPDKSGLPSDRFSAERTGGSVSTLTIQRTQQEDSAVYLCASSLALKRREYQNEQFFGPGTRLTVL.

The rearrangement uses TRBV15 and TRBJ2-4, with D tentatively TRBD1 (7 bases). The germline V and J ends were trimmed by 4 bases and 1 base, with 14 bases remaining between them. The CDR3 is made up of 16 amino acids. Per the germline V gene, CDR1 is LNHNV and CDR2 is YYDKDF (reference sequence). Here the CDR3 DNA reads TGTGCCACCAGCACCAGGACAGGAGGGGCCAAAAACATTCAGTACTTC. Its translation is CATSTRTGGAKNIQYF.

The chain couples TRBV15 to TRBJ1-1; D is unclear. The germline V gene has CDR1 LNHNV and CDR2 YYDKDF (reference sequence). CDR3 length equals 13 residues. Trimming shortened V by 5 bases and J by 1 base, and 8 bases separated the two germline ends. The CDR3 bases are TGTGCCACCAGCGGTTTAGGGAACACTGAAGCTTTCTTT. This codes for CATSGLGNTEAFF.

The CDR3 nucleotides read TGTGCCAGCAGCTTCGGCAGGGGAAGCAATCAGCCCCAGCATTTT. Amino acids: CASSFGRGSNQPQHF. The chain recombines TRBV11-2 with TRBJ1-5, with D possibly matching TRBD1 (6 bases). Germline V lookup: CDR1 SGHAT, CDR2 FQNNGV. The CDR3 is 15 residues long. With 3 bases removed from V and 1 base from J, the gap between germline ends came to 10 bases.

The chain combines TRBV14 with TRBJ2-7; TRBD1 might be the D (5 bases). CDR1 and CDR2 from the germline V gene are SGHDN and FVKESK. V was pared by 4 bases and J by 2 bases, with 15 bases between. CDR3 length: 15 residues. The CDR3 is CASSPFARGTYEQYF. CDR3 in DNA: TGTGCCAGCAGCCCTTTCGCTAGGGGAACCTACGAGCAGTACTTC.

The V and J genes are TRBV6-1 and TRBJ2-5; no clear D gene. The J call may be faulty, since TRBJ2-7 better matches the DNA end. This CDR3 spans 12 amino acids. The germline V gene has CDR1 MNHNS and CDR2 SASEGT. Here the CDR3 DNA reads TGTGCCAGCAGTGAGACGAACTACGAGCAGTACTTC. It is translated as CASSETNYEQYF.

The chain uses TRBV5-1 and TRBJ2-7; the D is unclear. Trimming took off 1 base at V and 0 bases at J, with 8 bases between the two ends. The CDR3 loop spans 14 amino acids. The germline V gene encodes CDR1 SGHRS and CDR2 YFSETQ. The CDR3 reads CASSLSQDSYEQYF. DNA of the CDR3: TGCGCCAGCAGCTTGAGTCAGGACTCCTACGAGCAGTACTTC.

This clone was observed a handful of times. This rearrangement joins TRBV28 to TRBJ1-5; D unclear. The CDR3 spans 13 residues. Germline V lookup: CDR1 MDHEN, CDR2 SYDVKM. V lost 5 bases and J lost 7, with 12 bases in between. The CDR3, as DNA: TGTGCCAGCAGTCTCGGTGGTCACCAGCCCCAGCATTTT. Translation: CASSLGGHQPQHF. Variable domain in full (rest from reference TRBV28 and TRBJ1-5): DVKVTQSSRYLVKRTGEKVFLECVQDMDHENMFWYRQDPGLGLRLIYFSYDVKMKEKGDIPEGYSVSREKKERFSLILESASTNQTSMYLCASSLGGHQPQHFGDGTRLSIL.

V and J are TRBV19 and TRBJ2-7; 11 bases map to TRBD1. CDR1 and CDR2 from the germline V gene are LNHDA and SQIVND (reference sequence). The V segment lost 6 bases and the J segment 3 bases; nucleotides outside the gene matches: 7. The CDR3 runs to 15 residues. In DNA form, the CDR3 reads TGTGCCAGTAGCCGTGGACAGGGGGCGGGCTACGAGCAGTACTTC. Translated: CASSRGQGAGYEQYF.

The chain joins TRBV28 to TRBJ1-2; the D is unclear. Per the germline V gene, CDR1 is MDHEN and CDR2 is SYDVKM. This CDR3 has 16 amino acids. V was trimmed by 2 bases and J by 3 bases, leaving 16 bases between them. In DNA form, the CDR3 reads TGTGCCAGCAGTTTAATCCAGGACGGGTACTACTATGGCTACACCTTC. It yields the protein CASSLIQDGYYYGYTF.

The chain is built from TRBV7-9 and TRBJ2-7, with 9 bases matching TRBD1. Trimming cost V 2 bases and J 5 bases; bases outside gene matches: 13. The V gene's germline CDR1 is SEHNR and CDR2 FQNEAQ (reference sequence). This CDR3 is 17 amino acids long. The CDR3 loop reads CASSLFISRTGADEQYF. Written as DNA, the CDR3 is TGTGCCAGCAGCTTATTCATATCACGGACAGGGGCTGACGAGCAGTACTTC.